A single T cell receptor beta chain is shown here with its context. Its binding antigen is unknown. Base qualities are not provided; no much larger clone lies one nucleotide away. The receptor library was made with the immunoSEQ multiplex PCR assay. For the multiplex PCR, a mixture combining 60 forward primers for TCR Vbeta segments and 13 reverse primers for TCR Jbeta segments was used. A multiplex PCR assay on genomic DNA amplified the CDR3 region of rearranged TCR beta genes. Amplified TCR beta libraries were sequenced as 87-base-pair reads on the Illumina HiSeq System. As for the original processing: A later analysis tallied around 87 million unique TCR beta chains across the 610 or so repertoires, and about 12 million of those chains were shared by two or more donors. To remove PCR and sequencing errors, raw reads were error-corrected and collapsed into unique sequences using a nearest-neighbor algorithm that merged closely related sequences. CDR3 sequences were aligned to IMGT reference sequences to assign V, D and J gene segments. For a sequence to be retained, a match of at least six nucleotides to both a V gene segment and a J gene segment was required. Rearrangements were classified as productive when the CDR3 lacked stop codons and remained in frame with V and J, and all other rearrangements were classified as non-productive. Following IMGT convention, CDR3 was defined as the stretch from the second conserved V-encoded cysteine to the conserved J-encoded phenylalanine. The earlier analysis of roughly 590 of the donors excluded any sequence lacking an unambiguous match to a single V gene segment. In an earlier analysis of 450 to 750 of the donors, a V segment was called functional when productive rearrangements were above 56.7%, and segregating when the standard deviation between donors exceeded 5%. A statistical classification framework was built to diagnose cytomegalovirus status from the catalog of TCR beta chain sequences. A later analysis assigned V and J genes by comparing TCR nucleotide sequences with IMGT/GENE-DB human TR gene sequences. Using the TCRdist pipeline, a later analysis assigned CDR3 sequences along with most-parsimonious VDJ recombination scenarios. In a later analysis, each TCR beta chain was defined by its CDR3 amino acid sequence together with its V-gene family, and reads lacking a unique V-gene family were excluded. In a later analysis, around 600 highly shared, low-generation-probability nucleotide sequences were removed to address suspected cross-contamination and a sequencing artifact. In a later analysis, a clonal expansion index was calculated for each public chain from normalized within-repertoire ranks of inferred template counts. Generation probabilities in a later analysis came from a VDJ recombination model fitted to out-of-frame rearrangements, and those results were checked against IGoR. A later analysis scored TCR-TCR, TCR-HLA and TCR-CMV co-occurrence with hypergeometric tests, applying a repertoire-size bias correction to TCR pairs. A later analysis estimated false discovery rates by permuting HLA or CMV assignments 20 times. A later analysis grouped co-occurring TCRs with DBSCAN, adding TCRdist sequence similarity when clustering within HLA-allele-positive subsets. Co-occurrence clustering excluded repertoires with fewer than 30,000 or more than 120,000 public chains, plus five with anomalous nucleotide sharing. TCRdb retrieved this table from immuneACCESS and kept in-frame rearrangements only. Not all clones are present; in checked studies, unresolved V genes account for under half, and no reason is known for the remainder. That table is the source of V, J and clone size, and D and trimming were worked out from the DNA. This sample lists approximately 150,000 clones; roughly three quarters were detected once. The top ten clonotypes cover more than 3% of the sample.

The cohort was made up of around 720 healthy bone marrow donors. Cohort members were all nominally healthy when sampled, although unrecorded immune exposures were likely present. The donor tested CMV seronegative and was one of the 352 seronegative cohort members. Every donor gave a peripheral blood sample, and the peripheral blood mononuclear cells from that sample were used for TCR beta sequencing. The Qiagen DNeasy Blood Extraction Kit was used to extract genomic DNA from the blood cell samples. This sample is drawn from a study of cytomegalovirus exposure and HLA in healthy donors (dated by TCRdb to about 2017). Some background on the complete study: An earlier analysis of 587 of the donors reported 250 to 300 Gb of sequence data and roughly 110 million unique TCR beta sequences from about 180 million T cells. In the later analysis, no new phenotypic data were used to find candidate immune exposures; instead, reliance was placed on TCR beta sequences and their occurrence across donors. To predict cytomegalovirus infection status, the study brought together high-throughput TCR immunosequencing, statistical association of individual TCRs with disease status, and machine learning. HLA typing included class I and class II loci at four-digit resolution. To study patterns of TCR occurrence, a later analysis re-analyzed previously published TCR beta repertoires from more than 550 donors and added high-resolution HLA genotyping. Every repertoire in the discovery cohort had been generated on one and the same sequencing platform. Roughly 310 gigabases of sequencing data and 70 million to 100 million unique TCR sequences were included in an early release covering several hundred HLA-typed donors. Of the approximately 400 genotyped donors, 65% to 90% were placed in the genetic ancestry cluster associated with self-reported Caucasian donors. On average, around 230,000 unique TCR beta nucleotide sequences were sequenced per donor among more than 350 genotyped donors of the cohort, with about 17% of those sequences being non-productive. About five DR-DQ haplotypes were handled as single units for association and clustering because linkage in the cohort was strong. The aim of the study was to test whether cataloging public T cell receptors could identify signatures of past pathogen exposure. An earlier analysis of about 600 of the donors used high-throughput TCR beta sequencing to judge whether each TCR beta V gene segment behaved as functional or pseudogenic. Using immunosequencing, the study profiled T cell repertoires from fewer than 850 subjects and related those repertoires to cytomegalovirus serostatus. Typing coverage differed by locus: A, B, C, DRB1 and DQB1 were typed in about 629-640 donors, DQA1 in roughly 510, DPA1 in 600 to 610, and DPB1 in 450 to 480. In addition to the first cohort of around 670 subjects, a separate validation cohort of over 90 different subjects was used. In a later genetic analysis, genome-wide SNP genotypes for about three fifths of the 666 donors were used, and that subset was treated as a discovery cohort. Alongside the repertoire data, information on donor age, sex, ethnicity and CMV serostatus was compiled. General findings and caveats noted by the study authors: In a later analysis, most CMV-associated TCR beta chains were found to appear HLA-restricted, with HLA associations seemingly driven largely by CMV exposure. In a later analysis, several top co-occurrence clusters were reported to appear linked to parvovirus B19, influenza, CMV and Epstein-Barr virus. Most TCR sequences were observed very rarely across donors, whereas some public TCRs were present in many individuals. In both the original and validation cohorts, the classifier was reported to diagnose cytomegalovirus status with high specificity and sensitivity. The authors suggested that the approach could potentially be extended to other disease states and immunological phenotypes. Sequencing depth was assumed to be roughly uniform across donors in the presence/absence analyses, though that assumption may not hold. Some IMGT-functional V segments, including TRBV6-2 and TRBV6-3, could not be distinguished by the 87-base-pair reads and were therefore excluded. Linkage disequilibrium might explain the correlated functional status among segregating V segments, but an unknown experimental factor could not be ruled out. Three of the identified cytomegalovirus-associated TCR beta chains were confirmed in vitro to be specific for cytomegalovirus antigens. Compared with the 666-donor mean, donors in an Asian-associated ancestry cluster had fewer N-insertions in productive TCRs, according to a later genetic analysis. When HLA alleles, especially DR and DQ, strongly co-occurred, TCR associations were difficult to assign to individual alleles. A further reported finding was that TCR beta sequences accurately predicted the HLA-A and HLA-B alleles for most subjects in the first cohort. The only immune exposure information available for the cohort was CMV serostatus. In this cohort, only TCR beta chains were sequenced, and detectable features were limited by the absence of alpha or paired-chain data. Because counts were too low, seventeen rarely observed V segments, including chromosome 9 orphons, were excluded from the earlier analysis of roughly 580 of the donors. An earlier analysis of 587 of the donors showed that most TCR beta V segments appeared in productive rearrangements either about 90% or about 30% of the time, which broadly matched IMGT annotations. An association between a missense DCLRE1C variant and V-gene and J-gene trimming of TCR beta chains was found in a later genetic analysis and replicated in an independent cohort. In a later analysis, HLA-associated TCR beta chains showed more clonal expansion and lower generation probabilities than non-associated chains that were equally common. In a later analysis, TCR association rates were found to vary across HLA loci, with the most associated TCRs seen for DRB1 alleles and the fewest for HLA-C alleles. The study gave a list of roughly 150 TCR beta chains associated with cytomegalovirus. A later analysis associated 17,000 or so TCR beta sequences with specific HLA alleles at a false discovery rate of 0.05. The sequencing pipeline was judged likely to have produced a cluster of highly shared sequence variants as a technical artifact. HLA typing was unavailable for some donors at each locus, so association tests used only the typed subset.

The V end loses 4 bases and the J end loses 1 base, and a stretch of 22 bases separates them. Taken from the germline V gene (reference sequence), the CDR1 and CDR2 loops are SGHKS and YYEKEE. The CDR3 covers 18 residues, taking in both the cysteine and the phenylalanine. Only CDR3 DNA is held: 54 bases, read in frame from base 1. This clonotype was sampled from a male donor in good health and CMV-seronegative. The source material was PBMCs. The rearrangement joined TRBV5-5 to TRBJ2-3, with TRBD2 as a weak D call on 5 bases. The DNA sequence follows: TGTGCCAGCAGCACTGCTTGGGGTAGGAGGAACGGCACAGATACGCAGTATTTT. Translated, it reads CASSTAWGRRNGTDTQYF.